Following are 7 T cell receptor beta chains from one sample sequenced in a study of T cell responses to AZD1222 COVID-19 vaccine. TCRdb keeps only in-frame clones here, not all; method: immunoSEQ multiplex PCR. The sample gives some 150,000 clones, 90% to 95% of which show up once; 1.5% to 2% is in the top ten. Sequences were derived from peripheral blood, sampled on day 0 of AZD1222 vaccination. The origin of the receptors is an adult in good health.

The V and J genes are TRBV28 and TRBJ2-7; D gene uncertain. V was clipped by 1 base and J by 1 base, with 5 bases between them. This CDR3 region has 13 residues. Germline loops: CDR1 MDHEN, CDR2 SYDVKM. The CDR3 is CASSLLGSYEQYF. In DNA, the CDR3 is TGTGCCAGCAGTTTATTGGGTTCCTACGAGCAGTACTTC.

The chain carries TRBV3-1 (or the pseudogene TRBV3-2) and TRBJ1-2; D call uncertain. Germline V gene data show CDR1 as LGHDT and CDR2 as YNNKEL (reference sequence). Trimming left V 5 bases short and J 2 bases short, with 3 bases between. CDR3 length: 11 amino acids. This chain's CDR3 is CASSCNYGYTF. In DNA, the CDR3 is TGTGCCAGCAGCTGCAACTATGGCTACACCTTC.

The chain joins TRBV28 to TRBJ1-1; possibly TRBD1 for D (6 bases). CDR3 length: 13 amino acids. The V and J ends lost 5 bases and 3 bases respectively, with 10 bases between them. Germline assignment: CDR1 MDHEN and CDR2 SYDVKM. The CDR3 DNA is TGTGCCAGCAGTCTGAAGGGGGACACTGAAGCTTTCTTT. The encoded protein is CASSLKGDTEAFF.

This chain connects TRBV9 to TRBJ2-1; 7 bases fit TRBD2. J was trimmed by 0 bases and V by 4 bases; bases with no gene match: 10. CDR1 and CDR2 from the germline V gene are SGDLS and YYNGEE. The CDR3 length is 17 residues. CDR3 DNA: TGTGCCAGCAGCCCCCGACGGGGGGAGCCCTCCTACAATGAGCAGTTCTTC. Translated, it gives CASSPRRGEPSYNEQFF.

V usage is TRBV7-9 and J usage is TRBJ2-7; maybe TRBD2 (5 bases). The CDR3 is 12 amino acids. V was cut by 5 bases and J by 12 bases, with 17 bases left in between. Germline V gene data show CDR1 as SEHNR and CDR2 as FQNEAQ (reference sequence). The CDR3 loop reads CASSPLEDRGYF. The CDR3 DNA sequence: TGTGCCAGCAGCCCTTTGGAGGACCGGGGGTACTTC.

The rearrangement links TRBV19 to TRBJ2-7, with D possibly being TRBD1 (5 bases). Germline CDR1 LNHDA, CDR2 SQIVND (reference sequence). Trimming stripped 5 bases from V and 1 base from J, with 9 bases between. The CDR3 totals 13 residues. Here the CDR3 reads CASSGAPSYEQYF. CDR3 nucleotide sequence: TGTGCCAGTAGTGGGGCTCCTTCCTACGAGCAGTACTTC.

This clone was observed a single time. The chain employs TRBV4-2 and TRBJ2-1; 9 positions agree with TRBD2. The germline CDR1 and CDR2 sequences are LGHNA and YNFKEQ. V shed 1 base, J shed 5 bases, and the junction held 9 bases outside the gene matches. The CDR3 length is 17 residues. The CDR3 loop reads CASSQGEGGRANNEQFF. The CDR3 bases are TGTGCCAGCAGCCAAGGAGAGGGCGGGAGGGCCAACAATGAGCAGTTCTTC.